The following is a TCR beta chain sequence with its context. Its antigen is still unknown. RNA in amounts of roughly 0.5 to 1 ug was reverse transcribed with random hexamers. TCR beta CDR3 was amplified by immunoSEQ multiplex PCR. This amplification extended across 54 Vbeta and 13 Jbeta segments. TCRdb called the immunoSEQ multiplex PCR reads again in MiXCR, with one record for every CDR3 protein. Of 150,000 to 200,000 distinct CDR3 sequences in the sample, 90% to 97% were seen once. The diagnostic criteria for definite or probable disease, as recently defined, were met by the patients with Susac syndrome. This CDR3 is 17 amino acids long. J lost 4 bases, V lost 4 bases, and 13 bases had no gene match. The sample originates from a study of CD8 T cells in Susac syndrome. Looking at the study overall: Susac syndrome patients were untreated, on corticosteroids with some adding intravenous immunoglobulin, or on intravenous immunoglobulin only. Study outcomes and limitations: The CD4+ T cell repertoires of Susac syndrome were found to show no clonal expansion.

Sequenced: CD4+ T cells from PBMCs. The chain has TRBV12-3 or TRBV12-4 and TRBJ2-7; 10 nucleotides agree with TRBD2. This sequence originates from a human donor with Susac syndrome. This chain's CDR3 is CASSSADTGTSVYEQYF. Here the CDR3 DNA reads TGTGCCAGCAGTTCGGCGGATACCGGGACTAGCGTATACGAGCAGTACTTC.